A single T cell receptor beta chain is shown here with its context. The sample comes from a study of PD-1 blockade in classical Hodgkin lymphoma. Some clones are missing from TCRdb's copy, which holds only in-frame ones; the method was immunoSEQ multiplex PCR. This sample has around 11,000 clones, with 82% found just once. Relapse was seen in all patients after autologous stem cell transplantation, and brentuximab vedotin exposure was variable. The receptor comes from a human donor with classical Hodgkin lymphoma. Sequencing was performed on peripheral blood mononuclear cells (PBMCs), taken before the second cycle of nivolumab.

This CDR3 reads CASSPLTRISTDTQYF. Written as DNA, the CDR3 is TGTGCCAGCAGCCCCCTGACAAGAATAAGCACAGATACGCAGTATTTT. This chain uses TRBV7-9 with TRBJ2-3; no definite D call. The germline CDR1 and CDR2 sequences are SEHNR and FQNEAQ (reference sequence). V dropped 5 bases and J dropped 0 bases, with 15 bases sitting between them. The CDR3 sequence is 16 residues long.